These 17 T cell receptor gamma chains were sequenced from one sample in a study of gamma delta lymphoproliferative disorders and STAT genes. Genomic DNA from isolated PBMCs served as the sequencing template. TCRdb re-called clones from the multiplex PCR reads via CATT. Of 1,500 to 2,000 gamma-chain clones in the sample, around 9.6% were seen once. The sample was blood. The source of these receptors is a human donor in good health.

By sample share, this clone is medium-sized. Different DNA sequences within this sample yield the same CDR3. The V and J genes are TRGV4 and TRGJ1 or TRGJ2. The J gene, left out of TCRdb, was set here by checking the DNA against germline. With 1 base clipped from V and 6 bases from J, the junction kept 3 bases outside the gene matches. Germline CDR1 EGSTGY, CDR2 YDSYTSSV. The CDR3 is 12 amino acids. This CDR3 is CATWDGAYKKLF. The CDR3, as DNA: TGTGCCACCTGGGATGGTGCTTATAAGAAACTCTTT.

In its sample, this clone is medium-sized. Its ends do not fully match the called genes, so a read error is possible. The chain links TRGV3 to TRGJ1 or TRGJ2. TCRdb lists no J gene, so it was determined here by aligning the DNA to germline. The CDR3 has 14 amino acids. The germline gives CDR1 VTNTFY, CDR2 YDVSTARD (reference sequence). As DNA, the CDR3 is TGTGCCACCTGGGACACTTTCGCCTATTTTAAGAAACTCTTT. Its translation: CATWDTFAYFKKLF.

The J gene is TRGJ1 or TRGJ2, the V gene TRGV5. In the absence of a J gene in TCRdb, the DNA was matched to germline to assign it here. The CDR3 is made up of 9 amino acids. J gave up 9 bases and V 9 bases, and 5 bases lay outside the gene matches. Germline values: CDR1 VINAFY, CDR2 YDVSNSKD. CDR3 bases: TGTGCCACCGCTAGTAAGAAACTCTTT. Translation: CATASKKLF.

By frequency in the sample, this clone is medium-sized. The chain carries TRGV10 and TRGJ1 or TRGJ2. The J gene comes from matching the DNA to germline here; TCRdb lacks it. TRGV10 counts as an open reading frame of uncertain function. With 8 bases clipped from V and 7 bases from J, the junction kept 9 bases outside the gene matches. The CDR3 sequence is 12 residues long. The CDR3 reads CAAWDSGYKKLF. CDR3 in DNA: TGTGCTGCGTGGGATTCAGGGTATAAGAAACTCTTT.

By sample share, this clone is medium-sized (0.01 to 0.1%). This CDR3 reads CATWTPPPKKLF. CDR3 DNA sequence: TGTGCCACCTGGACCCCTCCCCCCAAGAAACTCTTT. V is TRGV8 and J is TRGJ1 or TRGJ2. Because TCRdb records no J gene, it was assigned here through a match of the DNA to germline. Germline V gene sequence: CDR1 VENAVY, CDR2 YDSYNSRV. J lost 10 bases, V lost 6 bases, and 12 bases had no gene match. The CDR3 loop spans 12 amino acids.

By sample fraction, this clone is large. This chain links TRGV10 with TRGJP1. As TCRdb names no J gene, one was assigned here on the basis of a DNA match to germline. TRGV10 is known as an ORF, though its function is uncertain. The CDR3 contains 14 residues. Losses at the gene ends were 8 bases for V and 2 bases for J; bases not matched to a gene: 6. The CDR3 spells CAAWDPTTGWFKIF. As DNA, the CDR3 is TGTGCTGCGTGGGACCCGACCACTGGTTGGTTCAAGATATTT.

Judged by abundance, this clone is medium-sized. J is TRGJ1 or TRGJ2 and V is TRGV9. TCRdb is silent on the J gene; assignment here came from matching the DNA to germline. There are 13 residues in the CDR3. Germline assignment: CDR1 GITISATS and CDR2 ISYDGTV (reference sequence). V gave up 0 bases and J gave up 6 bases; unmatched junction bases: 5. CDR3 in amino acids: CALWEVGPYKKLF. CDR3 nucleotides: TGTGCCTTGTGGGAGGTGGGACCTTATAAGAAACTCTTT.

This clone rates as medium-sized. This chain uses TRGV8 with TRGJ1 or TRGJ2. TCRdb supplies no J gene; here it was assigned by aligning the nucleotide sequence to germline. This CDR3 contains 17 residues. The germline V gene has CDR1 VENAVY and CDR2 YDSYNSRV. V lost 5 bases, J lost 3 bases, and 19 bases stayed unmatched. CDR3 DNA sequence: TGTGCCACCTGGGCGATCTTAAGGCCCCCGAGTTATTATAAGAAACTCTTT. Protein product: CATWAILRPPSYYKKLF.

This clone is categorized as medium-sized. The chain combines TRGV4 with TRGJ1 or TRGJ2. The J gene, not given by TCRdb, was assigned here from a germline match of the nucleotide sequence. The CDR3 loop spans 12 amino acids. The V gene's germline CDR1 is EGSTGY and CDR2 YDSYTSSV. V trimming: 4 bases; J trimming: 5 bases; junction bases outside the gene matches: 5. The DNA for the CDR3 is TGTGCCACCTGGGACCCTAATTATAAGAAACTCTTT. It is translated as CATWDPNYKKLF.

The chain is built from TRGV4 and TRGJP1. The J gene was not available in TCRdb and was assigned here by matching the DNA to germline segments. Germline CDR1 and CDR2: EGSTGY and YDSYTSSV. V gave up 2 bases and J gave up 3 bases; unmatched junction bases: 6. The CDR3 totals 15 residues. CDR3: CATWDAAATGWFKIF. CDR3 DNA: TGTGCCACCTGGGATGCCGCGGCCACTGGTTGGTTCAAGATATTT.

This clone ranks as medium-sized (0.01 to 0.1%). CDR3 protein: CATWDKNYYKKLF. CDR3 bases: TGTGCCACCTGGGATAAGAATTATTATAAGAAACTCTTT. V usage is TRGV8 and J usage is TRGJ1 or TRGJ2. The J gene is not listed in TCRdb, so it was assigned here from a DNA match to germline. CDR3 size: 13 residues. V shed 2 bases, J shed 0 bases, and the junction held 1 base outside the gene matches. CDR1 VENAVY and CDR2 YDSYNSRV come from the germline V gene.

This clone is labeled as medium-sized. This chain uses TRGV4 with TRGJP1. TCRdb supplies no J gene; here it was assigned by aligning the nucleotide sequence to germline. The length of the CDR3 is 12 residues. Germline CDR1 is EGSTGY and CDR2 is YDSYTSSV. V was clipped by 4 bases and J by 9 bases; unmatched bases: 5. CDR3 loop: CATWETSWFKIF. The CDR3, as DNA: TGTGCCACCTGGGAGACTAGTTGGTTCAAGATATTT.

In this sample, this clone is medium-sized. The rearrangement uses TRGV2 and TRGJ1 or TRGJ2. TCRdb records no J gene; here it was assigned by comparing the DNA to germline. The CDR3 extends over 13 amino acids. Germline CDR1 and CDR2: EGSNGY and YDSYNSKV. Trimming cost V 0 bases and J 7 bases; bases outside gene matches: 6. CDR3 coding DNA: TGTGCCACCTGGGACGGGCCCCGGTATAAGAAACTCTTT. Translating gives CATWDGPRYKKLF.

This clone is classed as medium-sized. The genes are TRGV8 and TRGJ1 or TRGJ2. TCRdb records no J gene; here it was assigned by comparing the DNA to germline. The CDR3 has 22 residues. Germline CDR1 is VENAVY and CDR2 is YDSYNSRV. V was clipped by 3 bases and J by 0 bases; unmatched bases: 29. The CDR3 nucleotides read TGTGCCACCTGGGATCCAAGTCAGAAGTCGATTTTCCAAGATTCGAATTATTATAAGAAACTCTTT. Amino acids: CATWDPSQKSIFQDSNYYKKLF.

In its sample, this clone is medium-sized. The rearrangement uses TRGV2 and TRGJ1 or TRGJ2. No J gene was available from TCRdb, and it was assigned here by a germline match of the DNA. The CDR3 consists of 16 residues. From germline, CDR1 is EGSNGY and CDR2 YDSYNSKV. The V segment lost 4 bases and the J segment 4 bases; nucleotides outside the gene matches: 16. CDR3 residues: CATWEGRTLVYYKKLF. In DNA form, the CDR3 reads TGTGCCACCTGGGAGGGGCGCACCTTAGTATATTATAAGAAACTCTTT.

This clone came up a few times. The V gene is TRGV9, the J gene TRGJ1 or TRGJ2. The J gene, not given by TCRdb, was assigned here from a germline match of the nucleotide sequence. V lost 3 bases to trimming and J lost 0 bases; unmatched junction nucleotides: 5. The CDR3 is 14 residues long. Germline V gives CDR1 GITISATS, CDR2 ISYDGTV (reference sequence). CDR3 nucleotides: TGTGCCTTGTGGGAGTTTGCGAATTATTATAAGAAACTCTTT. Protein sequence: CALWEFANYYKKLF.

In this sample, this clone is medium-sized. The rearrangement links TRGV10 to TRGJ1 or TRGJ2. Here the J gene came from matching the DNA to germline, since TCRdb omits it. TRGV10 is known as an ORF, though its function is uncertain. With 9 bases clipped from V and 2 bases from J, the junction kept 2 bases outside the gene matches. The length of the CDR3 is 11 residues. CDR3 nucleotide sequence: TGTGCTGCGTGTCATTATTATAAGAAACTCTTT. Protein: CAACHYYKKLF.